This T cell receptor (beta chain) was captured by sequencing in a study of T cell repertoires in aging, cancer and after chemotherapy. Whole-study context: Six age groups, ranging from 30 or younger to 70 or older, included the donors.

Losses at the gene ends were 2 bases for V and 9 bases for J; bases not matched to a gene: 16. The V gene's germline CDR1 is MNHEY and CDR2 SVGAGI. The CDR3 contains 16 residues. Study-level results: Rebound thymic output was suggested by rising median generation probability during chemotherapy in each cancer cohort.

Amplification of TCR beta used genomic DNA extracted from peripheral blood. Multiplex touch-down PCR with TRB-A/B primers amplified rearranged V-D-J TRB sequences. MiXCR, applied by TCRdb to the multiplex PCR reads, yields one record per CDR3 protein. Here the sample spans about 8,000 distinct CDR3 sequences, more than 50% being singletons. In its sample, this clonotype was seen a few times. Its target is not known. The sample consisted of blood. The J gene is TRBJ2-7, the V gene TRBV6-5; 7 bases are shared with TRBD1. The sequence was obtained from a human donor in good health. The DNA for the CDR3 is TGTGCCAGCAGTTACAGCAAGACAGGGTATTTGACGCCGCAGTACTTC. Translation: CASSYSKTGYLTPQYF.